The rows below give T cell receptor beta chains drawn from one sample of a study of blood T cells in healthy people across ages. Each CDR3 protein is one row after TCRdb ran MiXCR on the 5' RACE reads. The sample shows about 1.4 million distinct CDR3 sequences, 59% of them seen only once. Sequencing was performed on blood. These receptors were collected from a man aged 18 to 30 in good health. Each CDR3 is given with its conserved first and last residue. D genes are given only for firm matches. The size of a clone is reported for some rows only, either as once, few or many, or as a class for expanded clones.

v_call,d_call,clone_size,j_call,cdr3_nt,cdr3_aa
TRBV5-1,NA,few,TRBJ2-7,TGCGCCAGCAGCTTTACAACCGCCTACGAGCAGTACTTC,CASSFTTAYEQYF
TRBV11-2,NA,NA,TRBJ2-1,TGTGCCAGCAGCCGGGGGACCCAGGAGCAGTTCTTC,CASSRGTQEQFF
TRBV7-8,NA,NA,TRBJ2-2,TGTGCCAGCAGCTTAAGGCGCGAGAACACCGGGGAGCTGTTTTTT,CASSLRRENTGELFF
TRBV10-2,NA,NA,TRBJ2-2,TGCGCCAGCAGAGAGCGGGCAGACACCGGGGAGCTGTTTTTT,CASRERADTGELFF
TRBV5-1,NA,NA,TRBJ2-7,TGCGCCAGCAGCCCCGCCTTGGGGGGTTACGAGCAGTACTTC,CASSPALGGYEQYF
TRBV27,TRBD1,few,TRBJ1-2,TGTGCCAGCAGTGAGACAGGGGGCGTTGGCTATGGCTACACCTTC,CASSETGGVGYGYTF
TRBV20-1,TRBD1,NA,TRBJ2-7,TGCAGTGCTAGAGATTCTTGGACAGGTCCCTACGAGCAGTACTTC,CSARDSWTGPYEQYF
TRBV29-1,NA,NA,TRBJ2-5,TGCAGCGTTGACTCTCGGACAGTTCAAGAGACCCAGTACTTC,CSVDSRTVQETQYF
TRBV7-2,TRBD1,NA,TRBJ1-2,TGTGCCAGCAGCTCCAAACCCGGGACAGGGCCATCTTATGGCTACACCTTC,CASSSKPGTGPSYGYTF
TRBV28,NA,NA,TRBJ1-2,TGTGCCAGCAGACACTGGTTAGGACAGCACTACTATGGCTACACCTTC,CASRHWLGQHYYGYTF
TRBV21-1,NA,NA,TRBJ2-7,TGTACCAGCAGCAGAGGGGGCACTTCCTACGAGCAGTACTTC,CTSSRGGTSYEQYF
TRBV7-6,NA,NA,TRBJ1-5,TGTGCCAGCAGCTTAAGGGCTCCCCCTCTGTGGCCCCAGCATTTT,CASSLRAPPLWPQHF
TRBV6-2/TRBV6-3,NA,NA,TRBJ2-7,TGTGCCAGCGGTGGGGACTCCTCCGCCTACGAGCAGTACTTC,CASGGDSSAYEQYF
TRBV5-6,NA,NA,TRBJ2-1,TGTGCCAGCATCGGGGGCTTAGCCTACAATGAGCAGTTCTTC,CASIGGLAYNEQFF
TRBV10-3,TRBD1,NA,TRBJ2-5,TGTGCCATCAGCGGACAGGCCCAAGAGACCCAGTACTTC,CAISGQAQETQYF
TRBV28,TRBD1,many,TRBJ2-2,TGTGCCAGCATCCAGGACAGGGGGGGTACCGGGGAGCTGTTTTTT,CASIQDRGGTGELFF
TRBV4-2,NA,few,TRBJ2-7,TGTGCCAGCAGCCAAGGATCAGGGGCCTCGTCCTACGAGCAGTACTTC,CASSQGSGASSYEQYF
TRBV5-1,NA,few,TRBJ2-7,TGCGCCAGCAGCCCATGGCCCCCGGACAGTAGCTACGAGCAGTACTTC,CASSPWPPDSSYEQYF
TRBV4-3,TRBD1,NA,TRBJ2-1,TGCGCCAGCAGCCAAGATATAGCGTTGACAGGGTCCGGCCGGTGGAATGAGCAGTTCTTC,CASSQDIALTGSGRWNEQFF
TRBV4-2,NA,few,TRBJ2-3,TGTGCCAGCAGCCAAGATTACCGCACAGATACGCAGTATTTT,CASSQDYRTDTQYF
TRBV10-3,NA,NA,TRBJ2-5,TGTGCCATCAGTGGCACAGCGCAAGAGACCCAGTACTTC,CAISGTAQETQYF
TRBV6-1,NA,NA,TRBJ1-1,TGTGCCAGCAGTGAATGGGCAGGGTTTGCTTTCTTT,CASSEWAGFAFF
TRBV5-6,TRBD1,NA,TRBJ1-2,TGTGCCAGCAGTCCGAGTGGACAGGGCTGGGATGGCTACACCTTC,CASSPSGQGWDGYTF
TRBV11-2,NA,many,TRBJ2-3,TGTGCCAGCAGCTCACACTCAGGGGCTTGGGAGGATACGCAGTATTTT,CASSSHSGAWEDTQYF
TRBV29-1,TRBD2,NA,TRBJ2-3,TGCAGCGTTTCGACTAGCGGGGCAGATACGCAGTATTTT,CSVSTSGADTQYF
TRBV7-2,NA,few,TRBJ2-5,TGTGCCAGCAGCTTAGGGGTCAGCTTCGCGTACTTC,CASSLGVSFAYF
TRBV6-2/TRBV6-3,TRBD1,NA,TRBJ2-1,TGTGCCAGCAGTCGGGACAGATACAATGAGCGGTTCTTC,CASSRDRYNERFF
TRBV7-2,NA,few,TRBJ2-1,TGTGCCAGCAGCTTAGCTCGGGGCAGCCGAACTAACAATGAGCAGTTCTTC,CASSLARGSRTNNEQFF
TRBV15,TRBD1,NA,TRBJ2-7,TGTGCCACCAGCAGCCAGGACAGGGCCGGGGACGAGCAGTACTTC,CATSSQDRAGDEQYF
TRBV4-3,NA,once,TRBJ2-7,TGCGCCAGCAGCCAAGATTGGTTGTCAGGGAGCTACGAGCAGTACTTC,CASSQDWLSGSYEQYF
TRBV12-3/TRBV12-4,NA,NA,TRBJ2-3,TGTGCCAGCAGTCCAGGCCGTCACTCCACAGATACGCAGTATTTT,CASSPGRHSTDTQYF
TRBV29-1,NA,NA,TRBJ1-2,TGCAGCGAGTCTCGACCCAATGGCTACACCTTC,CSESRPNGYTF
TRBV6-2/TRBV6-3,TRBD1,NA,TRBJ1-5,TGTGCCAGCAGTTCCGCCCGATATCAGGACAGGGCATGGAGGGGAGGTCAGCCCCAGCATTTT,CASSSARYQDRAWRGGQPQHF
TRBV11-2,NA,NA,TRBJ1-2,TGTGCCAGCAGCTTAGATTACGTATCCTATGGCTACACCTTC,CASSLDYVSYGYTF
TRBV7-8,NA,NA,TRBJ2-2,TGTGCCAGCAGCTTACTGCGGATCCCCCACACCGGGGAGCTGTTTTTT,CASSLLRIPHTGELFF
TRBV7-2,TRBD1,few,TRBJ1-2,TGTGCCAGCAGCCTCGGGACAGGGTTGGGCTACACCTTC,CASSLGTGLGYTF
TRBV14,NA,NA,TRBJ2-7,TGTGCCAGCAGCCAAGAGACAGCCCTAAGACACTACGAGCAGTACTTC,CASSQETALRHYEQYF
TRBV6-2/TRBV6-3,NA,NA,TRBJ1-2,TGTGCCAGCAGTTATGGGGGCCGAAGCCTACTCTTTCGAGGGGGCTACACCTTC,CASSYGGRSLLFRGGYTF
TRBV9,NA,NA,TRBJ2-1,TGTGCCAGCAGCGCTAGTCTAAATACGAGGGGGGTAGTCTACAATGAGCAGTTCTTC,CASSASLNTRGVVYNEQFF
TRBV3-1,NA,NA,TRBJ1-2,TGTGCCAGCAGCCCAGGAAGGGTGGATCACGGCTACACCTTC,CASSPGRVDHGYTF
TRBV5-1,TRBD1,NA,TRBJ1-6,TGCGCCAGCAGCTTTTCGGGACAGAGGGATTCACCCCTCCACTTT,CASSFSGQRDSPLHF
TRBV7-7,NA,NA,TRBJ2-5,TGTGCTAGCAGCTTAGCAGACACCTTAGGGGAGACCCAGTACTTC,CASSLADTLGETQYF
TRBV6-5,NA,few,TRBJ1-2,TGTGCCAGCAGTTACGGGGCTAACTATGGCTACACCTTC,CASSYGANYGYTF
TRBV6-2/TRBV6-3,NA,once,TRBJ2-5,TGTGCCAGCGCGATCTCAGGGCTCCGAGAGACCCAGTACTTC,CASAISGLRETQYF
TRBV7-9,NA,few,TRBJ2-1,TGTGCCAGCAGCTTATCTCAGTACAATGAGCAGTTCTTC,CASSLSQYNEQFF
TRBV29-1,TRBD2,NA,TRBJ2-3,TGCAGCGTTATCTCGGCGGGCGGGAGGTTGACAGATACGCAGTATTTT,CSVISAGGRLTDTQYF
TRBV7-2,NA,NA,TRBJ1-4,TGTGCCAGCAGCTCAAGACCCAATGAAAAACTGTTTTTT,CASSSRPNEKLFF
TRBV7-9,NA,NA,TRBJ1-4,TGTGCCAGCAGCTCGGAGTGGTTGGATGAAAAACTGTTTTTT,CASSSEWLDEKLFF
TRBV20-1,NA,NA,TRBJ2-7,TGCAGTGCTAGAGATAAGGTAGCGTCGGTCGAGCAGTACTTC,CSARDKVASVEQYF
TRBV4-1,NA,few,TRBJ1-2,TGCGCCAGCAGCCCCGACCGAGGTCCCTTGGGAGATGGCTACACCTTC,CASSPDRGPLGDGYTF
TRBV7-9,NA,NA,TRBJ2-7,TGTGCCAGCAGCGGAGGGACTTTGACATCCTACGAGCAGTACTTC,CASSGGTLTSYEQYF
TRBV20-1,TRBD2,few,TRBJ2-5,TGCAGTGCTAGAGCCGAAGAGCAAATAGCGGGAGGGCCGCAAGAGACCCAGTACTTC,CSARAEEQIAGGPQETQYF
TRBV20-1,NA,NA,TRBJ2-7,TGCAGTGCTAGAGATCTGAAGGCAGACTCCTACGAGCAGTACTTC,CSARDLKADSYEQYF
TRBV24-1,TRBD1,NA,TRBJ2-3,TGTGCCACCAGAAGTACCGGGACAGGGGGCACAGATACGCAGTATTTT,CATRSTGTGGTDTQYF
TRBV6-1,TRBD2,NA,TRBJ2-5,TGTGCCAGCAGCCGGGAGGGGCTAGCGGGAGAGACCCAGTACTTC,CASSREGLAGETQYF